This T cell receptor beta chain stems from a study of cytomegalovirus exposure and HLA in healthy donors. General study findings and limits: Reports showed the classifier diagnosing cytomegalovirus status with high specificity and sensitivity. In a later analysis, DRB1 alleles had the most associated TCRs; HLA-C alleles the fewest.

A word on this clone: Its specificity is unknown.

The study ran its PCR with 60 Vbeta and 13 Jbeta primers. Here immunoSEQ multiplex PCR was the method, and the copy in TCRdb shows in-frame clones only, minus some. This specimen shows roughly 200,000 clones; the ten leading clones hold about 1%. The CDR3 extends over 14 amino acids. V was cut by 2 bases and J by 2 bases, with 7 bases left in between. The germline V gene has CDR1 MDHEN and CDR2 SYDVKM. The chain joins TRBV28 to TRBJ1-5; D is perhaps TRBD1 (5 bases). This TCR came from a girl aged 2 to 9 in good health and CMV-seropositive. The sample taken for sequencing was PBMCs. The CDR3 sequence: CASSLGAGNQPQHF. CDR3 sequence (DNA): TGTGCCAGCAGTTTAGGGGCAGGCAATCAGCCCCAGCATTTT.